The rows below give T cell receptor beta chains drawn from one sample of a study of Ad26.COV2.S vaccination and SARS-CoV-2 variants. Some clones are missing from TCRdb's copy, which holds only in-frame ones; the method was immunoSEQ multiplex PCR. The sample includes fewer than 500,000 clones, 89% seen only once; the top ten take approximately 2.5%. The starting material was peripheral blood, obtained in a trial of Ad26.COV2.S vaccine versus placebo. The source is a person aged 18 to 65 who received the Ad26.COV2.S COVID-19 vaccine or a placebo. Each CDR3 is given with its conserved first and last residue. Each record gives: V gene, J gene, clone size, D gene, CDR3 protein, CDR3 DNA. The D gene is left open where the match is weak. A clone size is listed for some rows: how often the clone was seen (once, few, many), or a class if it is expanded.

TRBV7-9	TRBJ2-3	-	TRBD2	CASSPGLATDTQYF	TGTGCCAGCAGTCCGGGACTAGCCACAGATACGCAGTATTTT
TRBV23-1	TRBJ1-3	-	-	CASSATGFRNTIYF	TGCGCCAGCTCCGCTACAGGGTTTCGGAACACCATATATTTT
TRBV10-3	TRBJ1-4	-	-	CAISEFEGSQKLFF	TGTGCCATCAGTGAGTTTGAGGGGTCGCAAAAACTGTTTTTT
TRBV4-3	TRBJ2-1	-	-	CASSQGEARRTNNNEQFF	TGCGCCAGCAGCCAAGGGGAGGCAAGGAGAACTAACAACAATGAGCAGTTCTTC
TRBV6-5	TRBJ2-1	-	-	CASGGGLYNEQFF	TGTGCCAGTGGTGGGGGCCTCTACAATGAGCAGTTCTTC
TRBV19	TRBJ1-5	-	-	CASSISVGVRNQPQHF	TGTGCCAGTAGTATCTCGGTAGGGGTCAGGAATCAGCCCCAGCATTTT
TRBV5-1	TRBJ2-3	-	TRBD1	CASSWGTGLAADTQYF	TGCGCCAGCAGCTGGGGGACAGGGCTAGCGGCAGATACGCAGTATTTT
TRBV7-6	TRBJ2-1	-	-	CASSLELTHGYNEQFF	TGTGCCAGCAGCTTAGAATTGACCCACGGCTACAATGAGCAGTTCTTC
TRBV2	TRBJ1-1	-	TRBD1	CASSEDPDRVAFF	TGTGCCAGCAGTGAAGATCCGGACAGGGTAGCTTTCTTT
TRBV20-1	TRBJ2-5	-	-	CSAMGVETQYF	TGCAGTGCTATGGGGGTAGAGACCCAGTACTTC
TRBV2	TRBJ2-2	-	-	CASSEPEGAGELFF	TGTGCCAGCAGTGAACCCGAGGGGGCCGGGGAGCTGTTTTTT
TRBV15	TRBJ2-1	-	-	CATSRDGRYNEQFF	TGTGCCACCAGCAGGGACGGCCGCTACAATGAGCAGTTCTTC
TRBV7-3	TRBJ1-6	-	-	CASSLTGYRDSPLHF	TGTGCCAGCAGCTTAACGGGGTACAGGGACTCACCCCTCCACTTT
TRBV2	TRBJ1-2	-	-	CASSEGIGYGYTF	TGTGCCAGCAGTGAGGGGATTGGGTATGGCTACACCTTC
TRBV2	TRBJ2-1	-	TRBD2	CASSESQREIRQFF	TGTGCCAGCAGTGAATCCCAGCGGGAGATACGGCAGTTCTTC
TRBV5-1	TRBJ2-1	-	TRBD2	CASSTTSGVRNEQFF	TGCGCCAGCAGCACCACTAGCGGGGTGAGAAATGAGCAGTTCTTC
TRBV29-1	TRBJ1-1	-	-	CSLNPLRVTEAFF	TGCAGCCTTAACCCGTTAAGGGTCACTGAAGCTTTCTTT
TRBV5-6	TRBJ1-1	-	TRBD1	CASSYTTGSAEAFF	TGTGCCAGCAGCTATACGACAGGGTCGGCTGAAGCTTTCTTT
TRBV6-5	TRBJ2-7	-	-	CASSYSIGRPDDEQYF	TGTGCCAGCAGTTACTCGATAGGCAGGCCTGACGACGAGCAGTACTTC
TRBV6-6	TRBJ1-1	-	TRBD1	CASTERTGYTEAFF	TGTGCCAGCACCGAACGGACAGGGTACACTGAAGCTTTCTTT
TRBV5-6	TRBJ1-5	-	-	CASSSLTQGNQPQHF	TGTGCCAGCAGCTCCTTAACCCAGGGCAATCAGCCCCAGCATTTT
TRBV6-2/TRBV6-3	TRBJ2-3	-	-	CASSSPLGLLTDTQYF	TGTGCCAGCAGCTCTCCGCTTGGACTTCTCACAGATACGCAGTATTTT
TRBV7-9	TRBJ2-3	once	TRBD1	CASSSADRGGTDTQYF	TGTGCCAGCAGCTCTGCCGACAGGGGAGGTACAGATACGCAGTATTTT
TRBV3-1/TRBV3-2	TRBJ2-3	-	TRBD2	CASSYGLAGAHYTQYF	TGTGCCAGCAGCTACGGACTAGCGGGGGCCCACTATACGCAGTATTTT
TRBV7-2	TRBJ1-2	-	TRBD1	CASSLRDRGLSHSGYTF	TGTGCCAGCAGCTTAAGGGACAGGGGTTTAAGTCATAGCGGCTACACCTTC
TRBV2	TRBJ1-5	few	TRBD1	CASTRNTGGGQPQHF	TGTGCCAGCACCCGGAACACAGGGGGCGGTCAGCCCCAGCATTTT
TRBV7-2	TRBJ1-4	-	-	CASSSTGPGIINEKLFF	TGTGCCAGCAGCTCCACCGGGCCTGGGATAATCAATGAAAAACTGTTTTTT
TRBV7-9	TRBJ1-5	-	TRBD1	CASQGQLNQPQHF	TGTGCCAGTCAGGGACAGCTCAATCAGCCCCAGCATTTT
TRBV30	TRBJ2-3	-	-	CAWSVLSTDTQYF	TGTGCCTGGAGTGTTCTTAGCACAGATACGCAGTATTTT
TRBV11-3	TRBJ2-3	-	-	CASSPVGSTDTQYF	TGTGCCAGCAGCCCAGTCGGGAGTACAGATACGCAGTATTTT
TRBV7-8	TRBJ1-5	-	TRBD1	CASRGGTGNQPQHF	TGTGCCAGCAGGGGAGGGACAGGCAATCAGCCCCAGCATTTT
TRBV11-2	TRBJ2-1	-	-	CASSLLKLGTTRYNEQFF	TGTGCCAGCAGCTTGCTAAAATTAGGGACGACTCGGTACAATGAGCAGTTCTTC
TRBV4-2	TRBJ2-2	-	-	CASSQIFGELFF	TGTGCCAGCAGCCAAATCTTCGGGGAGCTGTTTTTT
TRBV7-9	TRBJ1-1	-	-	CASSFYRRNTEAFF	TGTGCCAGCAGCTTCTACAGAAGAAACACTGAAGCTTTCTTT
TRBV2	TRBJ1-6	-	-	CASNLNPNSPLHF	TGTGCCAGCAATTTGAACCCTAATTCACCCCTCCACTTT
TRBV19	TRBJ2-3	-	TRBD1	CASTDRVMDTQYF	TGTGCCAGTACCGACAGGGTCATGGATACGCAGTATTTT
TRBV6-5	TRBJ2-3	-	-	CASTHREGTDTQYF	TGTGCCAGCACCCACAGGGAGGGCACAGATACGCAGTATTTT
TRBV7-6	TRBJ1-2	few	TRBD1	CASSPRTGGRYGYTF	TGTGCCAGCAGCCCAAGGACAGGGGGAAGATATGGCTACACCTTC
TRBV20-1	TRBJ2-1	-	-	CSASRGLRYNEQFF	TGCAGTGCTAGTCGGGGGTTGAGATACAATGAGCAGTTCTTC
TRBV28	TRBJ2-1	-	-	CASDGVRGEDIHEQFF	TGTGCCAGCGATGGCGTCCGCGGGGAGGATATCCATGAGCAGTTCTTC